This TCR beta chain originates from a study of CD8+ T cells in alopecia areata. Study conclusions and caveats: The study found TCR sharing across patients less clear than in mice, possibly for HLA reasons.

The CDR3 has 14 residues. Germline-derived CDR1 and CDR2 are MGHRA and YSYEKL. V lost 3 bases, J lost 0 bases, and 6 bases lay in between. As concerns this clone: What it binds is unknown.

PBMC-derived CD4+ and CD8+ T cells were sorted. Sequencing templates came from extracted RNA that was reverse transcribed into cDNA. Sequencing used immunoSEQ multiplex PCR; TCRdb keeps in-frame clones, though not all of them. The table lists approximately 99,000 clones, around 59% of them singletons. The chain couples TRBV4-1 to TRBJ1-5; TRBD1 is a possible D gene (6 bases). The material sequenced was CD8+ T cells sorted from blood. This clonotype originated in a human donor in good health. This chain's CDR3 is CASSQDSSNQPQHF. The CDR3 DNA reads as TGCGCCAGCAGCCAGGACAGTAGCAATCAGCCCCAGCATTTT.